The present T cell receptor beta chain was sequenced within a study of T cell repertoires in cytomegalovirus infection. TCRdb itself ran the reads through MiXCR, one entry per CDR3 protein. Found here are 200,000 or so distinct CDR3 sequences, roughly 19% of them singletons; the top ten hold around 3.2%. The V gene lost 8 bases and the J gene lost 1 base, with 6 bases spanning the gap. Germline CDR1 and CDR2: LGHNT and FRNRAP. This CDR3 comprises 13 residues. This clonotype has only a few counts. The sequence was obtained from a human donor in good health (CMV status not recorded). Some clones in this sample may be carry-over from other donors' samples. The specimen sequenced was PBMCs. V gene TRBV12-5 combines with J gene TRBJ2-6, with D unresolved. The CDR3 DNA reads as TGTGCTAGTCTAGGTTCTGGGGCCAACGTCCTGACTTTC. Protein product: CASLGSGANVLTF.